This TCR beta chain is drawn from a study of shared clonotypes between healthy human individuals (dated by TCRdb to the early 2020s). In the study overall: The cohort included three men and a couple of women between 18 and 49 years of age. To increase sequencing depth and limit assay-specific biases, TCR repertoire library preparation and sequencing were carried out by different laboratories using diverse techniques. The study deeply sequenced blood TCR repertoires of five healthy adults to estimate repertoire size and the extent of clonotype sharing between individuals. Leukapheresis yielded between about 0.85 and 10 billion PBMCs per donor.

Using the deep immunoSEQ assay, multiplex PCR amplified TCR CDR3 regions from genomic DNA. For each cell subset, the extracted genomic DNA was distributed evenly across all wells of several immunoSEQ 96-well plates, and each plate served as one replicate. For unsorted PBMC, 250 to 350 ng genomic DNA, equal to approximately 30,000 T cell genomes, was loaded into each replicate PCR. Ten immunoSEQ deep assay plates were used to sequence the unsorted PBMC genomic DNA. Purified libraries were measured with a Qubit 3.0 fluorometer, size-checked on a Bioanalyzer 2100, and measured again with the KAPA Library Quantification kit. Each immunoSEQ 96-well plate was sequenced on its own single-read 150-cycle Illumina NextSeq 550 flow cell. In the paper's pipeline: Because the immunoSEQ output included only junctional sequences and no quality scores, the filtering could not be the same as the filtering used for full-length reads. To assign V/J genes and CDR3, sequences were annotated using PyIR, a Python wrapper for IgBLAST v1.9, with IMGT germline references. Reads were filtered out if the reads had weak V/J assignments (E-value above 1e-6), no CDR3, stop codons, out-of-frame junctions, or ambiguous translated residues. V3J clonotypes were defined as sequences sharing an identical inferred V gene, J gene, and CDR3 amino acid sequence. The percentage overlap between two repertoires was calculated by dividing the number of shared unique clonotypes by the size of the smaller repertoire. RTK rarefaction, the Chao1 estimator, and Recon v2.1 estimates of unobserved clonotypes were used to assess repertoire richness. TCRdb holds this immuneACCESS table with in-frame rearrangements only. Some clones are missing; in checked studies, unresolved V genes explain under half, and the rest has no known cause. V, J and clone size derive from that table, while D and trimming were established from the DNA sequence. Present in this sample are some 530,000 clones, about 78% of which were seen just once. The ten largest clones capture around 13% of the sample.

The germline V gene sets CDR1 to SGHTA and CDR2 to FQGNSA. Including cysteine and phenylalanine, the CDR3 has 14 amino acids. The DNA shown is the 42-base CDR3, in frame from base 1. Clipping removes 2 bases from V and 3 bases from J, with 4 as the unmatched junction base count. The donors were healthy, HIV-negative adults who had no recently reported acute infections or vaccinations. Every donor was a Caucasian adult living in Nashville, Tennessee, USA. For unsorted samples, 85 million to 100 million PBMCs were counted, and genomic DNA was extracted using the QIAamp DNA Blood Mini kit. Blood was obtained by leukapheresis, after which PBMCs were separated by Ficoll-Histopaque density gradient centrifugation and cryopreserved in liquid nitrogen vapor phase. What the work shows at the level of the full study, not this receptor alone: Sampling was restricted to blood, and TCR repertoires in tissue are likely to differ from TCR repertoires in blood. The genetic and exposure-history diversity represented was limited by the small number of donors. Pairwise subsampling indicated that sequencing depth was expected to affect the degree of clonotype sharing among donors.

Turning to this clone: Its antigen has not been determined. No base-level quality is on record; no much larger clone is a single base apart.

This sequence uses TRBV7-2 and TRBJ2-7; 7 junctional bases match TRBD1. Sequenced input: PBMCs. This clonotype was obtained from a woman between 40 and 50 years old in good health. Some clones in this sample may be carry-over from other donors' samples. The sequenced DNA is TGTGCCAGCAGCTTATCCGGACAGGACTACGAGCAGTACTTC. The translation is CASSLSGQDYEQYF.